A single sample is the source of the 20 T cell receptor beta chains below, sequenced in a study of molecular identifiers for immune sequencing clone quantification. TCRdb ran MiXCR on the PCR reads and lists one entry per CDR3 protein. Of 300,000 to 350,000 distinct CDR3 sequences in the sample, about 21% were seen once. Sequencing was performed on naive CD8+ T cells from blood, with Jurkat cell RNA spiked in. Subset meaning: FACS-sorted CD8+CD4-CCR7+CD45RA+ naive T cells. The receptors were gathered from a human donor in good health. Some libraries in this study had Jurkat cell RNA spiked in.

This clonotype has more than one count but fewer than ten. It may be a read error: a sequence one base away is much more abundant. This chain joins TRBV29-1 and TRBJ2-7; weak D call: TRBD1 (5 bases). The length of the CDR3 is 13 residues. In germline, CDR1 is SQVTM, CDR2 ANQGSEA. V was cut by 7 bases and J by 4 bases, with 17 bases left in between. The CDR3 region is CSARAGSGYEQYF. The CDR3 DNA reads TGCAGCGCTAGAGCAGGGTCGGGTTACGAGCAGTACTTC.

Comment on this clonotype: A read error may explain this, as a much larger clone is one base away. This chain uses TRBV28 with TRBJ1-1; possibly TRBD1 for D (5 bases). The CDR3 is 11 amino acids. Trimming pared 7 bases from V and 7 bases from J, leaving 10 bases between. Germline V gene lookup returns CDR1 MDHEN and CDR2 SYDVKM. CDR3 bases: TGTGCCAGCAACAGGACAATTGAAGCTTTCTTT. Its translation is CASNRTIEAFF.

This clonotype appeared many times. V gene TRBV5-1 combines with J gene TRBJ2-3; TRBD2 aligns across 10 bases. The CDR3 consists of 19 residues. The germline V gene encodes CDR1 SGHRS and CDR2 YFSETQ. Germline trimming cut 1 base from V and 5 bases from J; bases unmatched to any gene: 16. CDR3 protein: CASSLPIPGLARQGDTQYF. The CDR3 DNA is TGCGCCAGCAGCTTGCCAATCCCGGGACTAGCGAGGCAAGGAGATACGCAGTATTTT.

Concerning this clonotype itself: It may be a read error: a sequence one base away is much more abundant. The J gene is TRBJ2-7, the V gene TRBV7-9, with TRBD2 as a possible D gene (7 bases). Germline V CDR1 and CDR2: SEHNR, FQNEAQ (reference sequence). The CDR3 extends over 14 amino acids. The ends were cut back, 5 bases at V and 5 bases at J, with 16 bases in the middle. The CDR3 loop is CASSPGGRVHEQYF. The CDR3 DNA is TGTGCCAGCAGCCCCGGGGGGCGCGTCCACGAGCAGTACTTC.

The J gene is TRBJ2-3, the V gene TRBV3-1, with TRBD2 identical over 12 bases. There are 18 residues in the CDR3. The V and J ends lost 0 bases and 4 bases, in that order; junction bases with no gene match: 8. Germline-derived CDR1 and CDR2 are LGHDT and YNNKEL (reference sequence). The CDR3 is CASSQDMTSGRRADTQYF. Here the CDR3 DNA reads TGTGCCAGCAGCCAAGATATGACTAGCGGGAGAAGGGCAGATACGCAGTATTTT.

This clonotype was seen ten or more times. The chain carries TRBV5-1 and TRBJ2-7; 8 bases are a match to TRBD2. From germline, CDR1 is SGHRS and CDR2 YFSETQ. V shed 4 bases, J shed 4 bases, and the junction held 7 bases outside the gene matches. The CDR3 sequence is 14 residues long. The CDR3 region has the DNA TGCGCCAGCAGCCGCGGGGGGTCGGTTTACGAGCAGTACTTC. Protein product: CASSRGGSVYEQYF.

This clonotype was detected a few times. CDR3 DNA: TGTGCCAGCAGAACCGGGACCCAAGGTAGTTATACGCAGTATTTT. Encoded protein: CASRTGTQGSYTQYF. The chain employs TRBV6-6 and TRBJ2-3; D tentatively fits TRBD1 or TRBD2 (5 bases each). From germline, CDR1 is MNHNY and CDR2 SVGAGI (reference sequence). This CDR3 contains 15 residues. Trimming took off 6 bases at V and 7 bases at J, with 20 bases between the two ends.

This clonotype was counted at least ten times. The gene calls are TRBV6-1 and TRBJ2-3; 8 positions match TRBD2. Per germline, CDR1 MNHNS and CDR2 SASEGT. The junction had 4 bases not matched to a gene; V was cut back by 2 bases and J by 0 bases. CDR3 length: 16 amino acids. The CDR3 is CASSERLAWSTDTQYF. The CDR3 DNA is TGTGCCAGCAGTGAACGACTAGCGTGGAGCACAGATACGCAGTATTTT.

This clonotype was recorded many times. The chain uses TRBV2 and TRBJ2-3; D not resolved. Germline lookup yields CDR1 SNHLY and CDR2 FYNNEI. The CDR3 loop spans 14 amino acids. V was pared by 7 bases and J by 2 bases, with 13 bases between. The DNA of the CDR3 is TGTGCCAGCACTTGGCTAGAGGCCACAGATACGCAGTATTTT. Its translation: CASTWLEATDTQYF.

This clonotype was counted ten times or more. V usage is TRBV6-1 and J usage is TRBJ1-5, with D hard to call. Germline loops: CDR1 MNHNS, CDR2 SASEGT. Trimming pared 8 bases from V and 2 bases from J, leaving 13 bases between. The CDR3 is 14 amino acids. The CDR3 loop reads CASSDDIRNQPQHF. The DNA of the CDR3 is TGTGCCAGCTCTGACGACATACGCAATCAGCCCCAGCATTTT.

This clonotype was seen many times. The chain combines TRBV30 with TRBJ2-1; D is tentatively TRBD1 or TRBD2 (5 bases each). The CDR3 covers 13 residues. The germline V gene has CDR1 GTSNPN and CDR2 SVGIG (reference sequence). Deletions cut 5 bases from V and 4 bases from J, with 12 bases between. CDR3 region: CAWSRGPYNEQFF. Written as DNA, the CDR3 is TGTGCCTGGTCCCGGGGCCCGTACAATGAGCAGTTCTTC.

This clonotype was picked up many times. The chain has TRBV5-6 and TRBJ2-7; 9 nucleotides match TRBD1. There are 12 residues in the CDR3. The ends lost 4 bases at V and 9 bases at J; junction bases unmatched: 5. From germline, CDR1 is SGHDT and CDR2 YYEEEE. The CDR3 sequence: CASSTGGAGQYF. CDR3 in DNA: TGTGCCAGCAGCACAGGGGGCGCAGGGCAGTACTTC.

This clonotype has just a few counts. The rearrangement joins TRBV20-1 to TRBJ2-1, with TRBD2 identical over 13 bases. Germline CDR1 and CDR2: DFQATT and SNEGSKA (reference sequence). The CDR3 is made up of 15 amino acids. V shed 6 bases, J shed 7 bases, and the junction held 9 bases outside the gene matches. CDR3: CSATPGTSGTNEQFF. CDR3 bases: TGCAGTGCCACCCCCGGGACTAGCGGGACGAATGAGCAGTTCTTC.

This sequence joins TRBV18 and TRBJ2-1; D uncertain. The CDR3 sequence is 15 residues long. The germline V gene has CDR1 KGHSH and CDR2 LQKENI. V lost 3 bases and J 5 bases, leaving 14 bases between the germline ends. For the CDR3, the DNA is TGTGCCAGCTCACCCGGGCAGATGAAACACAATGAGCAGTTCTTC. Protein product: CASSPGQMKHNEQFF.

On this clonotype: This may stem from a read error, because a much larger clone lies one nucleotide away. Because it lacks the conserved phenylalanine or tryptophan at the end, this CDR3 is likely a read error. V usage is TRBV12-3 or TRBV12-4 and J usage is TRBJ1-5; TRBD1 is a possible D gene (6 bases). The CDR3 is 15 amino acids. Trimming took off 9 bases at V and 4 bases at J, with 19 bases between the two ends. The CDR3 sequence: CASESGVQINQPQHS. DNA of the CDR3: TGTGCCAGTGAATCAGGGGTGCAGATAAATCAGCCCCAGCATTCT.

Points on this clonotype: It may be a read error: a sequence one base away is much more abundant. This likely comes from a read error, as the CDR3 has no conserved phenylalanine or tryptophan at its end. This chain uses TRBV29-1 with TRBJ1-5; maybe TRBD1 (6 bases). The CDR3 has 19 residues. Germline lookup yields CDR1 SQVTM and CDR2 ANQGSEA. The ends were cut back, 5 bases at V and 0 bases at J, with 26 bases in the middle. CDR3 residues: CSVRGGPLDHSFSNQPQHS. The CDR3 DNA is TGCAGCGTTAGGGGGGGCCCGTTGGATCACAGCTTTAGCAATCAGCCCCAGCATTCT.

This clonotype was detected ten times or more. The V gene is TRBV5-4, the J gene TRBJ1-1, with TRBD1 as a possible D gene (5 bases). Germline-derived CDR1 and CDR2 are SGHNT and YYREEE (reference sequence). The CDR3 length is 14 residues. The germline V and J ends were trimmed by 2 bases and 0 bases, with 8 bases remaining between them. CDR3 sequence: CASSLRGVNTEAFF. CDR3 bases: TGTGCCAGCAGCTTAAGGGGCGTGAACACTGAAGCTTTCTTT.

This clonotype was picked up many times. The rearrangement links TRBV30 to TRBJ1-5; D gene unclear. The CDR3 is 17 amino acids. Trimming pared 3 bases from V and 1 base from J, leaving 19 bases between. In germline, CDR1 is GTSNPN, CDR2 SVGIG (reference sequence). The CDR3 loop reads CAWSDQFGILSNQPQHF. The DNA for the CDR3 is TGTGCCTGGAGCGATCAATTCGGAATTCTAAGCAATCAGCCCCAGCATTTT.

A few counts support this clonotype. The rearrangement joins TRBV4-3 to TRBJ1-1; no clear D. The CDR3 covers 13 residues. Germline V CDR1 and CDR2: LGHNA, YSLEER. Trimming removed 3 bases at V and 7 bases at J, with 12 bases between. CDR3 residues: CASSHGTWGEAFF. Written as DNA, the CDR3 is TGCGCCAGCAGCCATGGAACTTGGGGTGAAGCTTTCTTT.

This clonotype was seen at least ten times. CDR3 protein: CASSFRGTDEQYF. The CDR3 DNA reads as TGTGCCAGCAGCTTTCGGGGAACCGACGAGCAGTACTTC. The genes are TRBV7-9 and TRBJ2-7; the D gene is possibly TRBD2 (5 bases). V was pared by 3 bases and J by 5 bases, with 11 bases between. This CDR3 comprises 13 residues. Germline V gene lookup returns CDR1 SEHNR and CDR2 FQNEAQ (reference sequence).